This T cell receptor (beta chain) was observed in a study of T cells in women clearing cervical HPV infection. General study points: Repertoire richness, not evenness, was significantly elevated in CIN3+ cases versus controls.

The germline V and J ends were trimmed by 5 bases and 1 base, with 13 bases remaining between them. The CDR3 consists of 15 residues. CDR1 and CDR2 (germline): LNHDA, SQIVND (reference sequence). Concerning this clone: Its antigen is not known. The sequenced fragment ends 3 residues before the CDR3 boundary, so the rest is inferred from the germline J gene.

Clones were sequenced by immunoSEQ multiplex PCR, and TCRdb holds only the in-frame ones, with some missing. The sample's table shows under 20,000 clones. This sequence joins TRBV19 and TRBJ2-3; perhaps TRBD1 as D (6 bases). Sequencing input: blood buffy coat. The clonotype comes from a woman aged 18 to 69 with a cervical HPV16 infection that either progressed to CIN3+ or cleared (not recorded which). The CDR3 loop reads CASSVHRERTDTQYF. The sequenced part of the CDR3 DNA is TGTGCCAGTAGTGTCCACAGGGAACGCACAGATACG.